The following is a T cell receptor (beta chain) sequence with its context. V lost 3 bases to trimming and J lost 4 bases; unmatched junction nucleotides: 6. The CDR3 spans 15 residues. Germline V gives CDR1 MNHNS, CDR2 SASEGT. Authors' processing steps: Estimation of nucleated cell counts relied on the amplification of reference gene primers. Clones were sequenced by immunoSEQ multiplex PCR, and TCRdb holds only the in-frame ones, with some missing. The V and J calls and clone size were taken over from that table, and D and trimming were inferred from the DNA. The table has around 210,000 clones, around 80% seen once. This entry is derived from a study of blood T cell repertoires in COVID-19. Study in general: The study drew acute and convalescent COVID-19 samples from the United States, Italy and Spain. Sample material is recorded as cDNA or gDNA derived from T cells, B-cell-depleted T cells, or PBMCs.

The rearrangement uses TRBV6-1 and TRBJ2-7; TRBD2 aligns across 10 bases. Sequencing was carried out using peripheral blood. This clonotype was obtained from a human donor in a cohort sampled during active COVID-19. The CDR3 sequence is CASSDRTSGIYEQYF. For the CDR3, the DNA is TGTGCCAGCAGTGACCGGACTAGCGGAATTTACGAGCAGTACTTC.